The 25 T cell receptor beta chains below all came from one sample that was sequenced in a study of HIV-infected children after antiretroviral therapy interruption. The treatment here: PENTA 11 planned treatment interruption arm or continuous ART arm. The TCR library was built from RNA with a 3' RACE protocol and unique molecular identifiers. TCRdb fed the 3' RACE reads into MiXCR, producing one record per CDR3 protein. The profile shows about 89,000 distinct CDR3 sequences, about 7% of them singletons. The starting material was CD45RA+ CD4+ T cells from PBMCs, pooled from several time points, obtained from a donor given antiretroviral therapy, either interrupted or continuous. Documented subset: naive CD4+ CD45RA+ CD45RO- T cells. These receptors all stem from a pool of human donors with HIV.

This clonotype was observed at least ten times. The chain carries TRBV19 and TRBJ1-5; D call uncertain. The germline V gene encodes CDR1 LNHDA and CDR2 SQIVND (reference sequence). V lost 7 bases and J lost 0, with 7 bases in between. The CDR3 is made up of 13 amino acids. The CDR3 region has the DNA TGTGCCAGTAATGGTGATAGCAATCAGCCCCAGCATTTT. Amino acids: CASNGDSNQPQHF.

This clonotype was seen a few times. The chain joins TRBV7-9 to TRBJ2-7; 10 positions agree with TRBD2. This CDR3 has 16 amino acids. Germline trimming cut 4 bases from V and 4 bases from J; bases unmatched to any gene: 10. Per germline, CDR1 SEHNR and CDR2 FQNEAQ (reference sequence). This chain's CDR3 is CASSSQRTSGSYEQYF. The CDR3 nucleotides are TGTGCCAGCAGCTCGCAAAGGACTAGCGGATCTTACGAGCAGTACTTC.

This clonotype was observed at least ten times. The chain has TRBV6-5 and TRBJ2-1; a possible D gene is TRBD2 (6 bases). Germline CDR1 reads MNHEY; CDR2 reads SVGAGI. CDR3 length: 13 residues. Trimming took 5 bases from V and 4 from J, leaving 9 bases between them. DNA of the CDR3: TGTGCCAGCAGTCGCGCGGGATACAATGAGCAGTTCTTC. It encodes CASSRAGYNEQFF.

Here the CDR3 DNA reads TGCGCCAGCAGCTTGGTTTCACAAGACAATGAGCAGTTCTTC. It encodes CASSLVSQDNEQFF. The chain employs TRBV5-1 and TRBJ2-1; D is ambiguous. This CDR3 has 14 amino acids. CDR1 and CDR2 from the germline V gene are SGHRS and YFSETQ. V lost 0 bases to trimming and J lost 5 bases, with 9 bases between them.

This clonotype was seen at least ten times. The genes are TRBV5-1 and TRBJ1-4, with D possibly being TRBD1 (6 bases). The germline V gene encodes CDR1 SGHRS and CDR2 YFSETQ. CDR3 length: 16 residues. Trimming took off 6 bases at V and 0 bases at J, with 15 bases between the two ends. This CDR3 reads CASTIGGSATNEKLFF. The CDR3 region has the DNA TGCGCCAGCACTATCGGGGGCTCGGCAACTAATGAAAAACTGTTTTTT.

This clonotype has only a few counts. This chain links TRBV19 with TRBJ1-4, with 9 bases matching TRBD1. V trimming: 9 bases; J trimming: 5 bases; junction bases outside the gene matches: 4. Per germline, CDR1 LNHDA and CDR2 SQIVND (reference sequence). This CDR3 has 13 amino acids. The CDR3 nucleotides are TGTGCCAGCCGAGGGACAGGGAATGAAAAACTGTTTTTT. This encodes CASRGTGNEKLFF.

This clonotype was observed at least ten times. The chain carries TRBV7-8 and TRBJ2-7; no reliable D call. Germline CDR1 is SGHVS and CDR2 is FQNEAQ. Trimming removed 3 bases from V and 6 bases from J, with 9 bases in between. This CDR3 is 12 amino acids long. In DNA form, the CDR3 reads TGTGCCAGCAGCTTTGGCTTGCCCGAGCAGTACTTC. This sequence encodes CASSFGLPEQYF.

In its sample, this clonotype was seen a few times. The chain joins TRBV2 to TRBJ2-7; D may correspond to TRBD1 or TRBD2 (5 bases each). The CDR3 extends over 13 amino acids. CDR1 and CDR2 (germline): SNHLY, FYNNEI. The germline V and J ends were trimmed by 4 bases and 2 bases, with 9 bases remaining between them. The CDR3 sequence is CASSAGTAYEQYF. CDR3 bases: TGTGCCAGCAGTGCCGGGACGGCCTACGAGCAGTACTTC.

This clonotype was seen at least ten times. The chain has TRBV5-1 and TRBJ1-3; D is unresolved. Germline V gene sequence: CDR1 SGHRS, CDR2 YFSETQ. Trimming cost V 0 bases and J 4 bases, with 5 bases left between them. This CDR3 has 13 residues. The CDR3 region is CASSLDQGNTIYF. The CDR3 nucleotides read TGCGCCAGCAGCTTGGATCAAGGAAACACCATATATTTT.

This clonotype was seen many times. This chain links TRBV20-1 with TRBJ2-3; D unclear. Deletions cut 3 bases from V and 2 bases from J, with 9 bases between. CDR1 and CDR2 from the germline V gene are DFQATT and SNEGSKA (reference sequence). The CDR3 is 13 amino acids. Here the CDR3 reads CSARVSSTDTQYF. The CDR3 DNA is TGCAGTGCTAGGGTGTCTTCCACAGATACGCAGTATTTT.

To note about this clonotype: One end of the junction fails to match germline, which may point to a read error. The V call is TRBV18, the J call TRBJ1-5; TRBD1 agrees at 9 bases. CDR1 is KGHSH and CDR2 is LQKENI in the germline V gene. The CDR3 contains 20 residues. CDR3 amino acids: CASSPLPGTGTGGNGQPQHF. The CDR3, as DNA: TGTGCCAGCTCTCCACTTCCCGGGACAGGGACGGGGGGCAACGGTCAGCCCCAGCATTTT.

This clonotype was seen a single time. A much larger clone is a single base away; this may be a read error. In this CDR3 the conserved last residue, phenylalanine or tryptophan, is missing, so a read error is likely. The rearrangement uses TRBV27 and TRBJ2-1; no reliable D call. From germline, CDR1 is MNHEY and CDR2 SMNVEV (reference sequence). The V end lost 1 base, the J end lost 5 bases, and 15 bases lay between the germline ends. This CDR3 has 16 amino acids. The CDR3, as DNA: TGTGCCAGCAGTTTATTAGGGATGGCCTTCCACAATGAGCAGTTCCTC. This sequence encodes CASSLLGMAFHNEQFL.

This clonotype was counted at least ten times. The rearrangement links TRBV6-5 to TRBJ2-1; D is undetermined. V was cut by 7 bases and J by 1 base, with 17 bases left in between. Germline V gene lookup returns CDR1 MNHEY and CDR2 SVGAGI. The CDR3 runs 16 residues. In DNA, the CDR3 is TGTGCCAGCACCTGGGCGCCTCTAAGTTCCTACAATGAGCAGTTCTTC. It codes for CASTWAPLSSYNEQFF.

This clonotype was recorded at least ten times. V usage is TRBV12-3 or TRBV12-4 and J usage is TRBJ2-2, with D tentatively TRBD2 (5 bases). Trimming left V 3 bases short and J 6 bases short, with 8 bases between. This CDR3 comprises 13 residues. CDR3 residues: CASSFSGSGELFF. The CDR3, as DNA: TGTGCCAGCAGTTTCTCGGGATCCGGGGAGCTGTTTTTT.

This clonotype appeared many times. J is TRBJ2-7 and V is TRBV6-1, with unresolved D. CDR3 length: 13 amino acids. Trimming removed 1 base from V and 2 bases from J, with 6 bases in between. Germline V gene sequence: CDR1 MNHNS, CDR2 SASEGT. The CDR3 DNA follows: TGTGCCAGCAGTGAAGTTCTAACCTACGAGCAGTACTTC. Amino acids: CASSEVLTYEQYF.

This clonotype was seen ten or more times. This sequence joins TRBV7-2 and TRBJ2-1, with 7 positions matching TRBD2. This CDR3 comprises 14 residues. V dropped 5 bases and J dropped 0; count of bases not matched to a gene: 1. CDR1 SGHTA and CDR2 FQGNSA come from the germline V gene. The CDR3 DNA is TGTGCCAGCAGCCCGGGGGGCTCCTACAATGAGCAGTTCTTC. It encodes CASSPGGSYNEQFF.

This clonotype occurred many times. The J gene is TRBJ2-1, the V gene TRBV29-1; 13 nucleotides agree with TRBD2. The CDR3 sequence is 18 residues long. V was clipped by 0 bases and J by 9 bases; unmatched bases: 14. The V gene's germline CDR1 is SQVTM and CDR2 ANQGSEA. The CDR3 coding sequence is TGCAGCGTTGAAGACGGAGCGCCGAGGACTAGCGGGAGAGGTGAGCAGTTCTTC. It encodes CSVEDGAPRTSGRGEQFF.

This clonotype was counted ten times or more. This chain connects TRBV2 to TRBJ2-2; the match to TRBD2 covers 11 bases. The ends lost 7 bases at V and 3 bases at J; junction bases unmatched: 4. CDR3 length equals 15 residues. Germline loops: CDR1 SNHLY, CDR2 FYNNEI. DNA for the CDR3: TGTGCCAGCACACCGGGACTAGCGGACACCGGGGAGCTGTTTTTT. Its protein product is CASTPGLADTGELFF.

This clonotype was recorded at least ten times. In DNA, the CDR3 is TGTGCCACCAGCAGAGATAGACTAGCGCTAAACTACAATGAGCAGTTCTTC. This codes for CATSRDRLALNYNEQFF. The chain uses TRBV15 and TRBJ2-1, with TRBD2 identical over 8 bases. The CDR3 has 17 residues. The germline gives CDR1 LNHNV, CDR2 YYDKDF (reference sequence). Unmatched junction bases numbered 7, after V lost 0 bases and J lost 3 bases.

The gene calls are TRBV3-1 and TRBJ2-7; D is ambiguous. The CDR3 spans 15 residues. V lost 0 bases and J 3 bases, leaving 12 bases between the germline ends. Germline values: CDR1 LGHDT, CDR2 YNNKEL (reference sequence). The CDR3, as DNA: TGTGCCAGCAGCCAAGATCTTGACCGAAACTACGAGCAGTACTTC. Protein product: CASSQDLDRNYEQYF.

This clonotype was counted ten times or more. The chain uses TRBV11-2 and TRBJ2-3, with 7 nucleotides matching TRBD1. The germline V gene encodes CDR1 SGHAT and CDR2 FQNNGV. The CDR3 length is 14 residues. The V and J ends lost 5 bases and 4 bases, in that order; junction bases with no gene match: 6. The CDR3 region is CASSPDRAPDTQYF. As DNA, the CDR3 is TGTGCCAGCAGCCCCGACAGGGCGCCAGATACGCAGTATTTT.

This clonotype was detected many times. V is TRBV6-6 and J is TRBJ2-3; TRBD2 might be the D (5 bases). CDR1 is MNHNY, CDR2 SVGAGI, per germline (reference sequence). Trimming shortened V by 6 bases and J by 6 bases, and 19 bases separated the two germline ends. The CDR3 extends over 15 amino acids. CDR3 sequence (DNA): TGTGCCAGCAGAGACCAGCGGTCCCCGGGGGATACGCAGTATTTT. Translation: CASRDQRSPGDTQYF.

This clonotype was seen ten or more times. This chain links TRBV7-2 with TRBJ2-3, with 7 nucleotides matching TRBD2. CDR1 is SGHTA, CDR2 FQGNSA, per germline. The CDR3 runs to 15 residues. V lost 0 bases, J lost 4 bases, and 4 bases stayed unmatched. CDR3 DNA: TGTGCCAGCAGCTTAGCGGGGGGGGTGGCAGATACGCAGTATTTT. This sequence encodes CASSLAGGVADTQYF. Full variable domain (outside the CDR3, taken from reference TRBV7-2 and TRBJ2-3): GAGVSQSPSNKVTEKGKDVELRCDPISGHTALYWYRQSLGQGLEFLIYFQGNSAPDKSGLPSDRFSAERTGGSVSTLTIQRTQQEDSAVYLCASSLAGGVADTQYFGPGTRLTVL.

This clonotype occurred many times. This chain joins TRBV6-6 and TRBJ1-2; D gene uncertain. CDR1 and CDR2 from the germline V gene are MNHNY and SVGAGI (reference sequence). The CDR3 length is 13 residues. Trimming took 5 bases from V and 10 from J, leaving 17 bases between them. This chain's CDR3 is CASSLEQGPNYTF. The DNA for the CDR3 is TGTGCCAGCAGTCTAGAACAAGGGCCAAACTACACCTTC.

The rearrangement links TRBV3-1 to TRBJ2-7; 10 bases align to TRBD2. The V gene end was trimmed by 6 bases and the J gene end by 3 bases; junction bases not matched to a gene: 11. CDR1 is LGHDT, CDR2 YNNKEL, per germline (reference sequence). The CDR3 has 16 amino acids. The CDR3 is CASSVRKLAGNYEQYF. DNA of the CDR3: TGTGCCAGCAGTGTTCGGAAACTAGCGGGGAACTACGAGCAGTACTTC.